The following is a T cell receptor (beta chain) sequence with its context. Its target is unknown. Treatment denoted: roughly ten-day PBMC culture with coronavirus spike peptide pools or control peptides (ViraFEST assay). Cultured CD4+ T cells had their DNA profiled by the Oncomine TCR Beta short-read assay. MiXCR, applied by TCRdb to the PCR reads, yields one record per CDR3 protein. The repertoire holds about 26,000 distinct CDR3 sequences, with 55% to 70% as singletons. The record originates from a study of vaccination and CD4 T cells after COVID-19. At the level of the study: Samples taken post-COVID came a median roughly 100 days after diagnosis, ranging from 35 to 161. Overlapping peptides covering the spike proteins of SARS-CoV-2, HCoV-NL63, HCoV-OC43 and HCoV-229E were added to stimulate cells. Culture controls were given either a CEFX pool, an HIV-1 Nef pool, or no peptide.

The receptor was isolated from a human donor who had recovered from COVID-19. Sequenced: CD4+ T cells from blood, cultured in vitro.

DNA for the CDR3: TGTGCCACCAGCCGGGACCCGAATCAGCCCCAGCATTTT. Translation: CATSRDPNQPQHF. The chain combines TRBV24-1 with TRBJ1-5, with D tentatively TRBD1 (5 bases). The CDR3 runs to 13 residues. From germline, CDR1 is KGHDR and CDR2 SFDVKD. V was clipped by 7 bases and J by 4 bases, with 10 bases between them.